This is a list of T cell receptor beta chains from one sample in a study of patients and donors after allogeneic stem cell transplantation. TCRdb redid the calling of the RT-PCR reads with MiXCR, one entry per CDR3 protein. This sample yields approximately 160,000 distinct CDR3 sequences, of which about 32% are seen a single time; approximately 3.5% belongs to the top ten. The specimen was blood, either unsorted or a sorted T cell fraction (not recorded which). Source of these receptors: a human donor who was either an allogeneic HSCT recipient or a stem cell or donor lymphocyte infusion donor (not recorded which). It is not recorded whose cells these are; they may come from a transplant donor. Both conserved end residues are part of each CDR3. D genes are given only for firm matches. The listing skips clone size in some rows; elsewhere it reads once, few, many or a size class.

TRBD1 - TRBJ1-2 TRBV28 TGTGCCAGCAACTCGGGGACAGGGCGCTCGGCCTATGGCTACACCTTC CASNSGTGRSAYGYTF
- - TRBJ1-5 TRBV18 TGTGCCAGCTCACCAGGGATTGGGAGCAATCAGCCCCAGCATTTT CASSPGIGSNQPQHF
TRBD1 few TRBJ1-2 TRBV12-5 TGTGCTAGTGGTACCGGACAGGGAGGATTCTATGGCTACACCTTC CASGTGQGGFYGYTF
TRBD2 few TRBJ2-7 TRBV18 TGTGCCAGCTCACCAGTAGCGGGCCTCCCACTCGAGCAGTACTTC CASSPVAGLPLEQYF
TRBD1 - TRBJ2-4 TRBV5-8 TGTGCCAGCAGCTTGGCCAGACAGGGAACGGCCAAAAACATTCAGTACTTC CASSLARQGTAKNIQYF
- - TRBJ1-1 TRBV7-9 TGTGCCACCCGAGGCCCCCGGGAGAACACTGAAGCTTTCTTT CATRGPRENTEAFF
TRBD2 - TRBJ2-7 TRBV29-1 TGCAGCGTTGCTGGCCTAGCGGGTGCCTACGAGCAGTACTTC CSVAGLAGAYEQYF
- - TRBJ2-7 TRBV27 TGTGCCAGCAGTCGGAGGGGCACCCTCTACGAGCAGTACTTC CASSRRGTLYEQYF
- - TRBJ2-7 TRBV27 TGTGCCAGCAGATCCTACGGGGACGAGCAGTACTTC CASRSYGDEQYF
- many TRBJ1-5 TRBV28 TGTGCCAGCAAAAATCGGGGTCTGCCCCAGCATTTT CASKNRGLPQHF
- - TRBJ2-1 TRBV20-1 TGCAGTGCTAGAGACGAGCTTGACAATGAGCAGTTCTTC CSARDELDNEQFF
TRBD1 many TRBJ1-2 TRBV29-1 TGCAGCGTTGTGGCAGGGGGCGTCTATGGCTACACCTTC CSVVAGGVYGYTF
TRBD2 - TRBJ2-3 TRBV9 TGTGCCAGCAGCGTAGTCCCTAGCGGGAGGGTAGATACGCAGTATTTT CASSVVPSGRVDTQYF
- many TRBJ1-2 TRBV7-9 TGTGCCAGCAGCTTAGGTCTATCGGGGGCTTACAACTATGGCTACACCTTC CASSLGLSGAYNYGYTF
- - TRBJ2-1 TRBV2 TGTGCCAGCGGGACTTTACCCTACAATGAGCAGTTCTTC CASGTLPYNEQFF
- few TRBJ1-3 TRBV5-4 TGTGCCAGCAGTTCGGGCCTCGGGGTGGGCGGAAACACCATATATTTT CASSSGLGVGGNTIYF
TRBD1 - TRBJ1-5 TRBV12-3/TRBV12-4 TGTGCCACCGCGACAGGGTCGGCCAATCAGCCCCAGCATTTT CATATGSANQPQHF
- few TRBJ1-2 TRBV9 TGTGCCAGCAGCGTAGGGTGGGGGTTTTATGGCTACACCTTC CASSVGWGFYGYTF
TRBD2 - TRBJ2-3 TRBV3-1 TGTGCCAGCAAGTGGGCTAGCGGGAGGGCCCTTGGGTACACAGATACGCAGTATTTT CASKWASGRALGYTDTQYF
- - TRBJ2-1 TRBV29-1 TGCAGCGTTATTTGGGCCTCCTACTACAATGAGCAGTTCTTC CSVIWASYYNEQFF
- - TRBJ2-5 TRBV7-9 TGTGCCAGCAGCTTAGCCGGGGCAGGGTTAGAGACCCAGTACTTC CASSLAGAGLETQYF
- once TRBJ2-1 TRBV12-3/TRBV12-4 TGTGCCAGCAGTTTTCCTTTGGGGGTCTACAATGAGCAGTTCTTC CASSFPLGVYNEQFF
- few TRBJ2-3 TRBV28 TGTGCCAGCAGTTTCCCAGGGATGGATACGCAGTATTTT CASSFPGMDTQYF
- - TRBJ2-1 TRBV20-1 TGCAGTGCTAGAGTAGCGGACAATGAGCAGTTCTTC CSARVADNEQFF
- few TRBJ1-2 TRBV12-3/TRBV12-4 TGTGCCAGCAGCGCAACACCCAACTATGGCTACACCTTC CASSATPNYGYTF
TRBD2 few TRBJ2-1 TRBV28 TGTGCCACCTTAAATCTAGCGGGAGTTAGCAATGAGCAGTTCTTC CATLNLAGVSNEQFF
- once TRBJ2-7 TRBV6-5 TGTGCCAGCAGTTATAGGGACCCGGGTAAAGGTTACGAGCAGTACTTC CASSYRDPGKGYEQYF
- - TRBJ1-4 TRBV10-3 TGTGCCATCAGCGCTAACCAGGTTAATGAAAAACTGTTTTTT CAISANQVNEKLFF
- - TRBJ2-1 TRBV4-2 TGTGCCAGCAGCCAATCCTCACCGGGTTTCAATGAGCAGTTCTTC CASSQSSPGFNEQFF
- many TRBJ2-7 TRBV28 TGTGCCAGCAGTTTATTCCCCAACCAACTCTACGAGCAGTACTTC CASSLFPNQLYEQYF
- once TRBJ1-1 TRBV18 TGTGCCGGAATAAGGTCTGAAGCTTTCTTT CAGIRSEAFF
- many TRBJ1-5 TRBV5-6 TGTGCCAGCAGTGTGTTTAGGGGAACGGGTCAGCCCCAGCATTTT CASSVFRGTGQPQHF
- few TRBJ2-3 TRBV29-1 TGCAGCGTTGGGCTCACAGATACGCAGTATTTT CSVGLTDTQYF